Sequencing of this T cell receptor beta chain was carried out in a study of blood T cell repertoires in COVID-19. In the study overall: Samples representing acute and convalescent COVID-19 were sourced from the United States, Italy and Spain. Sample material is recorded as cDNA or gDNA derived from T cells, B-cell-depleted T cells, or PBMCs.

With 1 base removed from V and 3 bases from J, the gap between germline ends came to 10 bases. Germline V gives CDR1 SGDLS, CDR2 YYNGEE. The CDR3 contains 14 residues. The count of this clone is one. As processed by the authors: By means of reference gene primer amplification, nucleated cell counts were estimated. TCRdb's table, derived via immunoSEQ multiplex PCR, lists solely in-frame clones and lacks some. Clone size and V and J calls were adopted from that table, with D and trimming inferred from the DNA. The top ten hold about 2.9% of the sample, which has about 270,000 clones, roughly 79% seen once.

Sequencing was performed on peripheral blood. J is TRBJ1-1 and V is TRBV9, with D possibly matching TRBD1 (5 bases). The source is a woman aged 55-70 years with active or convalescent COVID-19. This CDR3 is CASSVQGSDTEAFF. CDR3 bases: TGTGCCAGCAGCGTACAGGGATCGGACACTGAAGCTTTCTTT.